This T cell receptor beta chain was retrieved from a study of post-analysis software for immune sequencing data. Broader study findings: There were four or five TRBV segments more frequent in patients than controls, and TRBV5-6, TRBV5-1 and TRBV20-1 were among them.

Unique molecular identifiers were built into the TCR beta cDNA libraries. Each CDR3 protein gets one entry after TCRdb re-called the PCR reads with MiXCR. The sample holds roughly 800,000 distinct CDR3 sequences, under 60% seen once. The CDR3 runs to 14 residues. Germline CDR1 and CDR2: MDHEN and SYDVKM. J gave up 2 bases and V 6 bases, and 5 bases lay outside the gene matches. A remark on this clonotype: The antigen is undetermined.

Sequencing used blood. The source is a girl aged 10 to 17 with multiple sclerosis. The V gene is TRBV28, the J gene TRBJ2-7; 9 bases fit TRBD2. In DNA, the CDR3 is TGTGCCAGCAGAACTAGCGGGCCCACCTACGAGCAGTACTTC. Translated: CASRTSGPTYEQYF.